What follows are 24 T cell receptor beta chains derived from one specimen sequenced in a study of CD8+ T cells in alopecia areata. Sequencing templates came from extracted RNA that was reverse transcribed into cDNA. The assay was immunoSEQ multiplex PCR, and TCRdb's table has in-frame clones only and misses some. This table holds about 110,000 clones, roughly 59% found once. The sample comprised CD8+ T cells sorted from blood. All receptors come from a human donor in good health.

This clone was picked up a small number of times. The chain combines TRBV6-5 with TRBJ1-1; D gene ambiguous. This CDR3 contains 15 residues. Trimming shortened V by 4 bases and J by 0 bases, and 12 bases separated the two germline ends. Germline V gene data show CDR1 as MNHEY and CDR2 as SVGAGI. Here the CDR3 reads CASSLSRDMNTEAFF. CDR3 sequence (DNA): TGTGCCAGCAGTTTGTCAAGAGACATGAACACTGAAGCTTTCTTT.

This sequence joins TRBV15 and TRBJ1-6, with TRBD1 matching 8 bases. Germline values: CDR1 LNHNV, CDR2 YYDKDF (reference sequence). The CDR3 has 15 amino acids. Trimming took 2 bases from V and 8 from J; bases not matched to a gene: 5. The CDR3 here is CATSRQDRGHSPLHF. The CDR3 nucleotides read TGTGCCACCAGCAGACAAGACAGGGGACATTCACCCCTCCACTTT.

This clone was detected a few times. The chain has TRBV5-1 and TRBJ2-1, with D hard to call. CDR1 is SGHRS, CDR2 YFSETQ, per germline. V was clipped by 3 bases and J by 10 bases, with 14 bases between them. CDR3 length equals 13 residues. CDR3 loop: CASSSRVEREQFF. CDR3 coding DNA: TGCGCCAGCAGCTCCCGAGTTGAACGCGAGCAGTTCTTC.

This clone is a singleton in its sample. The J gene is TRBJ1-1, the V gene TRBV5-6, with D uncertain. The V gene's germline CDR1 is SGHDT and CDR2 YYEEEE. Deletions cut 1 base from V and 3 bases from J, with 13 bases between. The CDR3 spans 15 residues. CDR3 residues: CASSLYGFSDTEAFF. CDR3 in DNA: TGTGCCAGCAGCTTGTACGGGTTTTCAGACACTGAAGCTTTCTTT.

The V and J genes are TRBV29-1 and TRBJ2-7; D possibly corresponds to TRBD1 (5 bases). This CDR3 has 13 residues. V was trimmed by 4 bases and J by 5 bases, leaving 15 bases between them. The V gene's germline CDR1 is SQVTM and CDR2 ANQGSEA. Written as DNA, the CDR3 is TGCAGCGTTGGTCCAGGGTGGCTCGACGAGCAGTACTTC. Protein: CSVGPGWLDEQYF.

This sequence joins TRBV19 and TRBJ1-1; D remains ambiguous. V was pared by 7 bases and J by 4 bases, with 19 bases between. Germline CDR1 is LNHDA and CDR2 is SQIVND (reference sequence). CDR3 size: 15 residues. The CDR3 nucleotides read TGTGCCAGTACCCTTGTCCTAGGAGGGATCACTGAAGCTTTCTTT. It is translated as CASTLVLGGITEAFF.

The rearrangement uses TRBV7-2 and TRBJ2-7; no clear D gene. Between the trimmed V and J ends, which lost 3 bases and 2 bases, there was a span of 23 bases. Germline CDR1 and CDR2: SGHTA and FQGNSA. The CDR3 runs 18 residues. This CDR3 is CASSFGFWADLLPYEQYF. The CDR3 nucleotides read TGTGCCAGCAGCTTCGGCTTTTGGGCAGACCTTCTTCCCTACGAGCAGTACTTC.

This clone was seen more than once but under ten times. The V gene is TRBV2, the J gene TRBJ2-3; TRBD2 agrees at 13 bases. This CDR3 is built from 15 residues. Losses at the gene ends were 8 bases for V and 6 bases for J; bases not matched to a gene: 8. Germline loops: CDR1 SNHLY, CDR2 FYNNEI. CDR3: CASGRLAGGGDTQYF. The CDR3 coding sequence is TGTGCCAGCGGGAGACTAGCGGGAGGAGGGGATACGCAGTATTTT.

This sequence joins TRBV4-3 and TRBJ2-7; D not resolved. The germline gives CDR1 LGHNA, CDR2 YSLEER. The CDR3 covers 16 residues. V gave up 1 base and J gave up 0 bases, with 13 bases separating them. The CDR3 spells CASSQVLSESSYEQYF. CDR3 sequence (DNA): TGCGCCAGCAGCCAAGTGCTGTCTGAAAGCTCCTACGAGCAGTACTTC.

The chain joins TRBV9 to TRBJ2-3; 7 bases agree with TRBD2. V trimming: 7 bases; J trimming: 0 bases; junction bases outside the gene matches: 2. CDR1 and CDR2 (germline): SGDLS, YYNGEE. The CDR3 loop spans 13 amino acids. The CDR3 here is CASRRGSTDTQYF. CDR3 sequence (DNA): TGTGCCAGCCGGCGGGGGAGCACAGATACGCAGTATTTT.

At least ten counts were recorded for this clone. This chain joins TRBV7-8 and TRBJ2-2, with a possible D match to TRBD1 (5 bases). The CDR3 contains 14 residues. Germline CDR1 and CDR2: SGHVS and FQNEAQ. The V end lost 4 bases, the J end lost 5 bases, and 11 bases lay between the germline ends. CDR3 DNA sequence: TGTGCCAGCAGCTGGGGCGTAGGGACCGGGGAGCTGTTTTTT. It specifies CASSWGVGTGELFF.

This clone turned up a few times. The chain employs TRBV27 and TRBJ2-5; perhaps TRBD2 as D (7 bases). The CDR3 totals 13 residues. CDR1 and CDR2 (germline): MNHEY, SMNVEV (reference sequence). The ends were cut back, 6 bases at V and 0 bases at J, with 8 bases in the middle. CDR3: CASSGGHQETQYF. CDR3 DNA: TGTGCCAGCAGCGGGGGGCACCAAGAGACCCAGTACTTC.

V usage is TRBV4-1 and J usage is TRBJ2-1; possibly TRBD2 for D (6 bases). The CDR3 spans 13 residues. Germline V gives CDR1 MGHRA, CDR2 YSYEKL. V lost 4 bases to trimming and J lost 4 bases, with 8 bases between them. The CDR3 spells CASSLEGYNEQFF. For the CDR3, the DNA is TGCGCCAGCAGCCTGGAGGGGTACAATGAGCAGTTCTTC.

This clone came up once. The chain joins TRBV9 to TRBJ1-2, with D possibly TRBD1 on 5 matching bases. V was pared by 5 bases and J by 3 bases, with 11 bases between. CDR1 is SGDLS and CDR2 is YYNGEE in the germline V gene. The CDR3 is 13 residues long. DNA for the CDR3: TGTGCCAGCAGAGATCCAGGGCACTATGGCTACACCTTC. Translation gives CASRDPGHYGYTF.

The J gene is TRBJ2-2, the V gene TRBV10-3; D is unclear. V was cut by 5 bases and J by 3 bases, with 16 bases left in between. Germline CDR1 and CDR2: ENHRY and SYGVKD. CDR3 length: 16 amino acids. CDR3 coding DNA: TGTGCCATCAGTCAACACCGACTGATTCACACCGGGGAGCTGTTTTTT. This sequence encodes CAISQHRLIHTGELFF.

By proportion, this clone is medium-sized. V and J are TRBV7-9 and TRBJ2-2, with 7 bases fitting TRBD1. Germline V gives CDR1 SEHNR, CDR2 FQNEAQ (reference sequence). The trim removed 11 bases at V and 4 bases at J, leaving 10 bases unmatched. This CDR3 has 14 residues. In DNA, the CDR3 is TGTGCCGCGGCAAGGGGGCGCAGCACCGGGGAGCTGTTTTTT. Translated: CAAARGRSTGELFF.

J is TRBJ2-7 and V is TRBV13; 13 bases line up with TRBD2. This CDR3 contains 17 residues. CDR1 and CDR2 from the germline V gene are PRHDT and FYEKMQ (reference sequence). V was clipped by 1 base and J by 5 bases; unmatched bases: 8. DNA for the CDR3: TGTGCCAGCAGCTTAGCCACTAGCGGGGGGGCCGGCCACGAGCAGTACTTC. Residues: CASSLATSGGAGHEQYF.

The rearrangement joins TRBV4-3 to TRBJ2-3; TRBD2 is a possible D gene (6 bases). V was cut by 0 bases and J by 7 bases, with 17 bases left in between. The V gene's germline CDR1 is LGHNA and CDR2 YSLEER. The length of the CDR3 is 16 residues. The CDR3 region has the DNA TGCGCCAGCAGCCAAGATAGCGGAAGGGGTAGGAATACGCAGTATTTT. The encoded protein is CASSQDSGRGRNTQYF.

The chain is built from TRBV6-5 and TRBJ2-7, with 7 bases lining up with TRBD1. This CDR3 region has 13 residues. Germline CDR1 is MNHEY and CDR2 is SVGAGI. Germline trimming cut 5 bases from V and 4 bases from J; bases unmatched to any gene: 5. The chain's CDR3 is CASSMTGFYEQYF. CDR3 nucleotide sequence: TGTGCCAGCAGTATGACAGGGTTTTACGAGCAGTACTTC.

The rearrangement links TRBV9 to TRBJ1-2; possible D gene TRBD1, 5 bases. Germline V lookup: CDR1 SGDLS, CDR2 YYNGEE. The V end lost 0 bases, the J end lost 8 bases, and 8 bases lay between the germline ends. The CDR3 is made up of 12 amino acids. For the CDR3, the DNA is TGTGCCAGCAGCGTAGTCGGGGGAGGCTACACCTTC. Translated, it gives CASSVVGGGYTF.

This clone was recorded a few times. V is TRBV6-1 and J is TRBJ2-1; 7 bases line up with TRBD2. The CDR3 runs to 13 residues. Per germline, CDR1 MNHNS and CDR2 SASEGT. V gave up 5 bases and J gave up 5 bases; unmatched junction bases: 3. CDR3 DNA: TGTGCCAGCAGTCTAGCGGAGAACAATGAGCAGTTCTTC. Residues: CASSLAENNEQFF.

This clone occurred a few times. The V and J genes are TRBV28 and TRBJ1-2, with D possibly being TRBD1 (5 bases). Germline V gives CDR1 MDHEN, CDR2 SYDVKM. Trimming removed 8 bases from V and 2 bases from J, with 9 bases in between. CDR3 size: 12 residues. Written as DNA, the CDR3 is TGTGCCAGCGGTCAGGGCAACTATGGCTACACCTTC. Translated: CASGQGNYGYTF.

The chain combines TRBV27 with TRBJ1-2; D not resolved. Deletions cut 0 bases from V and 5 bases from J, with 7 bases between. This CDR3 region has 13 residues. Germline V gene sequence: CDR1 MNHEY, CDR2 SMNVEV (reference sequence). The chain's CDR3 is CASSLSGPYGYTF. The CDR3 DNA is TGTGCCAGCAGTTTATCTGGGCCGTATGGCTACACCTTC.

This clone showed up just a few times. The CDR3 DNA follows: TGTGCCAGCCTGGGGAGTAGCGGGAATGAGCAGTTCTTC. Translation gives CASLGSSGNEQFF. The chain employs TRBV13 and TRBJ2-1; 7 nucleotides align to TRBD2. V dropped 8 bases and J dropped 7; count of bases not matched to a gene: 8. The CDR3 consists of 13 residues. CDR1 and CDR2 (germline): PRHDT, FYEKMQ (reference sequence).